This TCR beta chain was retrieved from a study of blood T cell repertoires in COVID-19. The CDR3 length is 13 residues. CDR1 and CDR2 from the germline V gene are SQVTM and ANQGSEA. V was pared by 1 base and J by 5 bases, with 3 bases of the junction left unmatched. Study processing details: Researchers report that nucleated cell counts were estimated from reference gene primer amplification. The repertoire was sequenced with immunoSEQ multiplex PCR; TCRdb's copy has only in-frame clones and lacks some. V, J and clone size reflect that table, while D and trimming were determined from the DNA. The sample has approximately 670,000 clones, approximately 90% seen once.

The chain uses TRBV29-1 and TRBJ1-2; 8 nucleotides align to TRBD1. The sequence derives from a woman aged 18 to 35 with acute or convalescent COVID-19. Sequenced input: peripheral blood. CDR3 sequence reads: CSVEGQGSYGYTF. The CDR3, as DNA: TGCAGCGTTGAAGGACAGGGGAGTTATGGCTACACCTTC.